Below, 30 T cell receptor beta chains from the same sample are listed, as sequenced in a study of CD8 T cells in ankylosing spondylitis. TCRdb passed the 5' RACE reads through MiXCR, listing each CDR3 protein once. The sample holds roughly 230,000 distinct CDR3 sequences, more than 15% seen once. Sequenced: blood, either unsorted or a sorted T cell fraction (not recorded which). The source of these receptors is a male donor with ankylosing spondylitis or in good health (not recorded which).

Only a few counts were recorded for this clonotype. The chain carries TRBV7-8 and TRBJ2-7; TRBD2 is a possible D gene (6 bases). Per the germline V gene, CDR1 is SGHVS and CDR2 is FQNEAQ. Trimming stripped 10 bases from V and 2 bases from J, with 12 bases between. The CDR3 spans 12 residues. The CDR3 is CATGGVPYEQYF. The CDR3 DNA reads as TGTGCCACGGGCGGGGTTCCCTACGAGCAGTACTTC.

This clonotype was observed a handful of times. CDR3 bases: TGCAGTGCCTGGCACGTAGACTACGAGCAGTACTTC. Protein product: CSAWHVDYEQYF. The gene calls are TRBV20-1 and TRBJ2-7; no clear D. The CDR3 extends over 12 amino acids. V shed 6 bases and J shed 3 bases, with 12 bases lying between them. The germline V gene has CDR1 DFQATT and CDR2 SNEGSKA (reference sequence).

This clonotype was detected only a few times. The chain has TRBV7-2 and TRBJ2-7; 7 nucleotides agree with TRBD1. The germline V gene encodes CDR1 SGHTA and CDR2 FQGNSA. V was clipped by 2 bases and J by 4 bases; unmatched bases: 11. The CDR3 length is 16 residues. In nucleotides, the CDR3 is TGTGCCAGCAGCTTATTTGAGGGGGCCCATTCGTACGAGCAGTACTTC. Translation: CASSLFEGAHSYEQYF.

This clonotype was recorded many times. The chain couples TRBV5-1 to TRBJ2-7; 10 positions match TRBD2. Looked up from germline, CDR1 is SGHRS and CDR2 is YFSETQ. Germline trimming cut 4 bases from V and 4 bases from J; bases unmatched to any gene: 8. The CDR3 sequence is 15 residues long. The CDR3 spells CASSRAGAGGYEQYF. The CDR3 DNA follows: TGCGCCAGCAGCCGAGCGGGAGCGGGAGGGTACGAGCAGTACTTC.

The rearrangement uses TRBV28 and TRBJ2-7; 8 positions match TRBD1. With V trimmed by 4 bases and J by 0 bases, 11 bases remained unmatched. Germline V gene sequence: CDR1 MDHEN, CDR2 SYDVKM. CDR3 length equals 17 residues. The CDR3 is CASSYHYGQGRSYEQYF. Here the CDR3 DNA reads TGTGCCAGCAGTTACCACTATGGACAGGGACGCTCCTACGAGCAGTACTTC.

This clonotype was found many times. V usage is TRBV4-3 and J usage is TRBJ1-1, with D possibly being TRBD1 (5 bases). The germline gives CDR1 LGHNA, CDR2 YSLEER. The length of the CDR3 is 15 residues. V was pared by 0 bases and J by 3 bases, with 11 bases between. CDR3 residues: CASSQDAGGDTEAFF. The DNA for the CDR3 is TGCGCCAGCAGCCAAGATGCGGGAGGGGACACTGAAGCTTTCTTT.

This clonotype has just a few counts. DNA for the CDR3: TGTGCCAGCAGCCCCCTCGAGATGGGCACTGAAGCTTTCTTT. Translating it yields CASSPLEMGTEAFF. The V call is TRBV9, the J call TRBJ1-1, with unresolved D. CDR3 size: 14 residues. With 4 bases removed from V and 4 bases from J, the gap between germline ends came to 14 bases. Per germline, CDR1 SGDLS and CDR2 YYNGEE.

Written as DNA, the CDR3 is TGTGCCAGCAGCTTAGGTCCGTGGGACTCCTATAATTCACCCCTCCACTTT. Translated, it gives CASSLGPWDSYNSPLHF. The chain combines TRBV7-2 with TRBJ1-6; unclear D gene. Trimming pared 1 base from V and 0 bases from J, leaving 10 bases between. CDR3 length: 17 amino acids. In germline, CDR1 is SGHTA, CDR2 FQGNSA.

The chain links TRBV6-1 to TRBJ2-1; perhaps TRBD2 as D (6 bases). CDR1 MNHNS and CDR2 SASEGT come from the germline V gene. The V gene lost 5 bases and the J gene lost 7 bases, with 18 bases spanning the gap. The CDR3 has 15 residues. CDR3 region: CASSKTRGPLNEQFF. The CDR3, as DNA: TGTGCCAGCAGTAAGACTAGGGGCCCCCTTAATGAGCAGTTCTTC.

Worth noting for this clonotype: The junction differs from germline at one of its ends, possibly a read error. This chain joins TRBV19 and TRBJ2-5; 10 bases fit TRBD2. Germline lookup yields CDR1 LNHDA and CDR2 SQIVND (reference sequence). There are 16 residues in the CDR3. Here the CDR3 DNA reads TGTGCCAGTAGTGAGGCCCTAGCGGGAGAACAAGAGACCCGGTACTTC. Amino acids: CASSEALAGEQETRYF.

V gene TRBV6-6 combines with J gene TRBJ2-5; TRBD1 matches 9 bases. V dropped 7 bases and J dropped 4; count of bases not matched to a gene: 4. The CDR3 has 13 amino acids. Germline V gene lookup returns CDR1 MNHNY and CDR2 SVGAGI (reference sequence). In DNA form, the CDR3 reads TGTGCCAGCACCTGGACAGGGGCAGAGACCCAGTACTTC. Translation: CASTWTGAETQYF.

This chain links TRBV6-2 or TRBV6-3 with TRBJ2-1; 15 bases match TRBD2. The CDR3 loop spans 18 amino acids. CDR1 and CDR2 from the germline V gene are MNHEY and SVGEGT. After removal of 8 bases from V and 1 base from J, the junction contained 9 bases not matched to a gene. The CDR3 here is CASEPGLAGGESYNEQFF. CDR3 sequence (DNA): TGTGCCAGCGAACCGGGACTAGCGGGAGGAGAGTCCTACAATGAGCAGTTCTTC.

This rearrangement joins TRBV10-3 to TRBJ2-5, with 13 bases lining up with TRBD2. Trimming cost V 6 bases and J 3 bases; bases outside gene matches: 4. CDR1 is ENHRY, CDR2 SYGVKD, per germline. The CDR3 totals 15 residues. CDR3 sequence: CAIRTGTSGEETQYF. CDR3 bases: TGTGCCATCAGAACCGGGACTAGCGGGGAAGAGACCCAGTACTTC.

The rearrangement uses TRBV20-1 and TRBJ2-1; D remains ambiguous. V dropped 3 bases and J dropped 3 bases, with 12 bases sitting between them. Germline V gene data show CDR1 as DFQATT and CDR2 as SNEGSKA (reference sequence). CDR3 length: 14 amino acids. The CDR3: CSARGSGSYNEQFF. The CDR3 region has the DNA TGCAGTGCTAGGGGATCGGGCAGCTACAATGAGCAGTTCTTC.

Only a few counts were recorded for this clonotype. The CDR3 here is CSASRAGGWGEQFF. The CDR3 DNA follows: TGCAGTGCTAGTCGTGCGGGTGGGTGGGGTGAGCAGTTCTTC. The V and J genes are TRBV20-1 and TRBJ2-1; weak D call: TRBD2 (5 bases). Trimming removed 3 bases from V and 9 bases from J, with 18 bases in between. CDR1 is DFQATT, CDR2 SNEGSKA, per germline (reference sequence). The CDR3 covers 14 residues.

This clonotype was seen at least ten times. The chain uses TRBV23-1 and TRBJ2-2; D may match TRBD1 or TRBD2 (6 bases each). TRBV23-1 is an ORF, and what it does is uncertain. V was trimmed by 3 bases and J by 7 bases, leaving 12 bases between them. The CDR3 runs 14 residues. DNA of the CDR3: TGCGCCAGCAGTCACATCGGGGGCCTCGGGGAGCTGTTTTTT. Translating it yields CASSHIGGLGELFF.

This clonotype was found a few times. An end of the junction does not agree with germline; a read error may underlie this. The V gene is TRBV20-1, the J gene TRBJ2-2; TRBD2 matches at 9 bases. The CDR3 runs 17 residues. CDR1 and CDR2 from the germline V gene are DFQATT and SNEGSKA (reference sequence). The CDR3 here is CSARDLRASGNAGELFF. The DNA for the CDR3 is TGCAGTGCTAGAGATCTTAGGGCTAGCGGGAACGCCGGGGAGCTGTTTTTT.

This chain connects TRBV20-1 to TRBJ2-7; 7 nucleotides align to TRBD2. The V and J ends lost 1 base and 0 bases, in that order; junction bases with no gene match: 6. The CDR3 is 15 residues long. Per the germline V gene, CDR1 is DFQATT and CDR2 is SNEGSKA (reference sequence). CDR3 DNA sequence: TGCAGTGCTAGAGCTGGACTAGTGAGCTCCTACGAGCAGTACTTC. Its protein product is CSARAGLVSSYEQYF.

The chain has TRBV12-3 or TRBV12-4 and TRBJ2-7, with 8 nucleotides matching TRBD1. The ends lost 7 bases at V and 5 bases at J; junction bases unmatched: 7. The CDR3 contains 13 residues. CDR3 amino acids: CASTLRGQNEQYF. CDR3 nucleotides: TGTGCCAGCACCCTCAGGGGGCAAAACGAGCAGTACTTC.

V gene TRBV27 combines with J gene TRBJ1-2, with D uncertain. The CDR3 spans 13 residues. V lost 0 bases, J lost 4 bases, and 6 bases lay in between. Germline V CDR1 and CDR2: MNHEY, SMNVEV (reference sequence). The CDR3 protein is CASSLSLGYGYTF. CDR3 sequence (DNA): TGTGCCAGCAGTTTATCGCTTGGCTATGGCTACACCTTC.

This chain links TRBV15 with TRBJ2-2; TRBD1 is a possible D gene (5 bases). V was shortened by 0 bases and J by 5 bases, with 16 bases between the two germline ends. This CDR3 is 17 amino acids long. The germline V gene has CDR1 LNHNV and CDR2 YYDKDF (reference sequence). CDR3 coding DNA: TGTGCCACCAGCAGAGATGGCGCCAGGGCTGGGACCGGGGAGCTGTTTTTT. It is translated as CATSRDGARAGTGELFF.

This clonotype has just a few counts. The rearrangement joins TRBV29-1 to TRBJ2-7, with 9 bases identical to TRBD1. Looked up from germline, CDR1 is SQVTM and CDR2 is ANQGSEA. After removal of 1 base from V and 3 bases from J, the junction contained 10 bases not matched to a gene. The CDR3 runs to 16 residues. The CDR3 protein is CSVEGGERTGDYEQYF. The CDR3 DNA reads as TGCAGCGTTGAAGGGGGGGAGAGGACAGGGGACTACGAGCAGTACTTC.

This chain joins TRBV20-1 and TRBJ2-1, with TRBD2 identical over 8 bases. The V gene end was trimmed by 1 base and the J gene end by 8 bases; junction bases not matched to a gene: 10. The CDR3 sequence is 15 residues long. CDR1 is DFQATT and CDR2 is SNEGSKA in the germline V gene (reference sequence). The CDR3: CSARVQAGDVDEQFF. The CDR3 region has the DNA TGCAGTGCTAGAGTTCAAGCGGGAGATGTGGATGAGCAGTTCTTC.

Concerning this clonotype itself: The junction departs from the called germline gene at one end, perhaps through a read error. This rearrangement joins TRBV5-1 to TRBJ2-1; 13 bases agree with TRBD2. There are 22 residues in the CDR3. Germline V lookup: CDR1 SGHRS, CDR2 YFSETQ. The CDR3 DNA follows: TGCGCCAGCAGCTTGGCCGTATTCCGGACTAGCGGGAGTCTAGCCTCCAACAATGAGCAGTTCTTC. Its translation: CASSLAVFRTSGSLASNNEQFF.

The table lists this clonotype with many counts. The DNA for the CDR3 is TGTGCCAGCAGCGGGGAGACCGGCTATGGCTACACCTTC. As protein: CASSGETGYGYTF. The J gene is TRBJ1-2, the V gene TRBV9; D gene unclear. The V gene lost 3 bases and the J gene lost 4 bases, with 10 bases spanning the gap. Germline V gene sequence: CDR1 SGDLS, CDR2 YYNGEE. The CDR3 is 13 amino acids.

The chain employs TRBV27 and TRBJ2-1; tentatively, D is TRBD1 or TRBD2 (5 bases each). The CDR3 runs to 14 residues. With 2 bases removed from V and 5 bases from J, the gap between germline ends came to 10 bases. Germline CDR1 MNHEY, CDR2 SMNVEV (reference sequence). The CDR3 DNA reads TGTGCCAGCAGTTTAGGGGGATACCACAATGAGCAGTTCTTC. This sequence encodes CASSLGGYHNEQFF.

This clonotype was recorded once. The chain carries TRBV5-1 and TRBJ2-1; D might be TRBD1 (7 bases). Trimming removed 0 bases from V and 0 bases from J, with 13 bases in between. Germline V lookup: CDR1 SGHRS, CDR2 YFSETQ. The CDR3 extends over 17 amino acids. This CDR3 reads CASSLGQGLSSYNEQFF. CDR3 bases: TGCGCCAGCAGCTTGGGACAGGGACTGAGCTCCTACAATGAGCAGTTCTTC.

This clonotype occurred a few times. The chain carries TRBV5-1 and TRBJ2-3; 8 nucleotides align to TRBD2. The germline V gene encodes CDR1 SGHRS and CDR2 YFSETQ. With V trimmed by 2 bases and J by 5 bases, 7 bases remained unmatched. This CDR3 has 15 residues. CDR3 nucleotide sequence: TGCGCCAGCAGCTTAGTCAGCGGGAGCCTAGATACGCAGTATTTT. Residues: CASSLVSGSLDTQYF.

V usage is TRBV28 and J usage is TRBJ2-7, with 14 bases identical to TRBD2. Losses at the gene ends were 5 bases for V and 0 bases for J; bases not matched to a gene: 9. CDR1 and CDR2 from the germline V gene are MDHEN and SYDVKM. The CDR3 length is 18 residues. The CDR3 reads CASSPYDGLAGGSYEQYF. The CDR3 DNA reads TGTGCCAGCAGTCCCTACGATGGACTAGCGGGAGGCTCCTACGAGCAGTACTTC.

The chain links TRBV12-3 or TRBV12-4 to TRBJ2-3; TRBD2 aligns across 7 bases. Trimming cost V 3 bases and J 4 bases; bases outside gene matches: 4. This CDR3 has 14 amino acids. Here the CDR3 reads CASSFSGIADTQYF. In DNA, the CDR3 is TGTGCCAGCAGTTTCAGCGGGATCGCAGATACGCAGTATTTT.